Each of the 8 T cell receptor beta chains below was sequenced from the same sample in a study of tumor-infiltrating lymphocytes in primary liver carcinoma. TCR beta cDNA came from approximately 0.55 ug total RNA, primed with a constant-region primer. It was through three nested multiplex PCR rounds of slightly modified ARM-PCR that TCR beta libraries arose. TRBV1-TRBV30 forward primers and a C-beta reverse primer were used in the first two PCR rounds, which each ran for nine to ten cycles. TCRdb called the multiplex PCR reads again in MiXCR, with one record for every CDR3 protein. The data show under 90,000 distinct CDR3 sequences, around 70% seen once. Investigators took RNA and DNA out together from 20-30 mg of unsorted bulk tissue. Sequencing was done on a sample of liver tumor tissue from sampling region 1. Sample subset: tumor region T1, superior pole. These receptors all come from a man aged 35 to 55 with primary liver carcinoma and hepatitis B virus infection.

V gene TRBV11-2 combines with J gene TRBJ2-3; a weak D match, TRBD2 (6 bases). The V and J ends lost 5 bases and 3 bases respectively, with 18 bases between them. The germline V gene encodes CDR1 SGHAT and CDR2 FQNNGV. The CDR3 extends over 16 amino acids. Written as DNA, the CDR3 is TGTGCCAGCAGCCCTCCAGGAGGGAGAGAAACAGATACGCAGTATTTT. Its protein product is CASSPPGGRETDTQYF.

On this clonotype itself: It may be a read error: a sequence one base away is much more abundant. The gene calls are TRBV7-8 and TRBJ1-4; no clear D. Germline assignment: CDR1 SGHVS and CDR2 FQNEAQ. This CDR3 has 14 amino acids. The DNA for the CDR3 is TGTGCCAGCAGCTTGTCCGGGATCTACGAAACACTGTTTTTT. As protein: CASSLSGIYETLFF.

V and J are TRBV7-9 and TRBJ2-3; 8 bases agree with TRBD2. The CDR3 length is 16 residues. CDR1 SEHNR and CDR2 FQNEAQ come from the germline V gene (reference sequence). Losses at the gene ends were 5 bases for V and 3 bases for J; bases not matched to a gene: 10. The CDR3 DNA follows: TGTGCCAGCAGCCAGACTAGCGAGAGTGGAACAGATACGCAGTATTTT. Protein: CASSQTSESGTDTQYF.

The chain joins TRBV6-1 to TRBJ1-4; no definite D call. V was pared by 4 bases and J by 5 bases, with 11 bases between. Per the germline V gene, CDR1 is MNHNS and CDR2 is SASEGT. The CDR3 is made up of 14 amino acids. In nucleotides, the CDR3 is TGTGCCAGCAGTGGGGTAGGGATGAATGAAAAACTGTTTTTT. The encoded protein is CASSGVGMNEKLFF.

Worth noting for this clonotype: The CDR3 does not end in the conserved phenylalanine or tryptophan, so this is likely a read error. The gene calls are TRBV5-5 and TRBJ1-1; D gene ambiguous. The CDR3 sequence is 13 residues long. Per the germline V gene, CDR1 is SGHKS and CDR2 is YYEKEE (reference sequence). CDR3 DNA: TGTGCCAACAGCTTCGAGGGGAACACTGAAGCTTTCTTA. Protein product: CANSFEGNTEAFL.

Comment on this clonotype: One end of the junction does not line up with germline, which may come from a read error. J is TRBJ2-1 and V is TRBV12-3 or TRBV12-4, with unresolved D. The CDR3 runs 12 residues. In nucleotides, the CDR3 is TGTGCCAGCGGAGACTCAAACAATGAGCGGTTCTTC. It is translated as CASGDSNNERFF.

The table lists this clonotype with a few counts. The chain carries TRBV29-1 and TRBJ2-7, with TRBD2 matching over 8 bases. CDR1 SQVTM and CDR2 ANQGSEA come from the germline V gene. The CDR3 contains 11 residues. V lost 5 bases, J lost 5 bases, and 2 bases stayed unmatched. CDR3 amino acids: CSVLRGDEQYF. CDR3 coding DNA: TGCAGCGTTCTGCGGGGGGACGAGCAGTACTTC.

The table lists this clonotype with a few counts. A read error may explain this, as a much larger clone is one base away. This chain links TRBV28 with TRBJ2-1; D remains unclear. Per the germline V gene, CDR1 is MDHEN and CDR2 is SYDVKM. The CDR3 consists of 10 residues. CDR3 sequence: CASSSNEQLF. The DNA of the CDR3 is TGTGCCAGCAGTAGCAATGAGCAGCTCTTC.